These 23 T cell receptor beta chains share one sample of origin, sequenced in a study of cytomegalovirus exposure and HLA in healthy donors. A multiplex PCR was run with 60 Vbeta primers and 13 Jbeta primers. The table came from immunoSEQ multiplex PCR; TCRdb's copy has only in-frame clones and leaves some out. Here the sample spans about 130,000 clones, about four fifths being singletons. Sequenced: PBMCs. The origin of the receptors is a man aged 25 to 45 in good health.

Of note for this clone: A junction boundary mismatches the germline segment, possibly from a read error. This CDR3 is CASSLAPTGYGQYF. CDR3 in DNA: TGCGCCAGCAGCTTAGCCCCGACAGGCTACGGGCAGTACTTC. The rearrangement joins TRBV5-1 to TRBJ2-7; maybe TRBD1 (6 bases). The germline V gene has CDR1 SGHRS and CDR2 YFSETQ. CDR3 size: 14 residues.

The gene calls are TRBV7-8 and TRBJ2-1; 11 bases agree with TRBD2. V shed 1 base, J shed 2 bases, and the junction held 4 bases outside the gene matches. Germline lookup yields CDR1 SGHVS and CDR2 FQNEAQ. The CDR3 spans 17 residues. CDR3 region: CASSLGLAGGPYNEQFF. As DNA, the CDR3 is TGTGCCAGCAGCTTAGGGCTAGCGGGAGGACCCTACAATGAGCAGTTCTTC.

This clone was observed once. V is TRBV30 and J is TRBJ2-6; possible D gene TRBD1, 6 bases. CDR3 length equals 15 residues. Germline V lookup: CDR1 GTSNPN, CDR2 SVGIG (reference sequence). V lost 4 bases and J lost 2, with 12 bases in between. The CDR3 DNA reads TGTGCCTGGACCCTAGGGGGAGCTGGGGCCAACGTCCTGACTTTC. Its translation is CAWTLGGAGANVLTF.

This clone appeared a single time. This chain uses TRBV4-1 with TRBJ1-5; D perhaps matches TRBD1 (5 bases). This CDR3 comprises 15 residues. The germline V gene encodes CDR1 MGHRA and CDR2 YSYEKL. V was cut by 1 base and J by 7 bases, with 14 bases left in between. The CDR3 loop is CASSQGAQVVQPQHF. CDR3 coding DNA: TGCGCCAGCAGCCAAGGGGCACAGGTGGTACAGCCCCAGCATTTT.

The chain links TRBV2 to TRBJ2-1, with D maybe TRBD2 (6 bases). Trimming left V 3 bases short and J 1 base short, with 10 bases between. The CDR3 has 15 amino acids. CDR1 and CDR2 (germline): SNHLY, FYNNEI. The CDR3 DNA sequence: TGTGCCAGCAGTGAGGTGGGAGGATCCTACAATGAGCAGTTCTTC. Protein product: CASSEVGGSYNEQFF.

The V gene is TRBV5-1, the J gene TRBJ2-1; D not resolved. Germline V gene sequence: CDR1 SGHRS, CDR2 YFSETQ. V gave up 5 bases and J gave up 0 bases, with 9 bases separating them. The CDR3 loop spans 14 amino acids. The CDR3 reads CASSKLSSYNEQFF. The CDR3 DNA is TGCGCCAGCAGTAAACTATCCTCCTACAATGAGCAGTTCTTC.

In its sample, this clone was seen once. The gene calls are TRBV7-3 and TRBJ2-1, with 11 bases aligning to TRBD2. This CDR3 contains 14 residues. Trimming at V came to 4 bases and at J to 5 bases, leaving 1 base not matched to a gene. The germline V gene has CDR1 SGHTA and CDR2 FQGTGA. In nucleotides, the CDR3 is TGTGCCAGCAGCTGGGGACTAGCGGACAATGAGCAGTTCTTC. Its translation: CASSWGLADNEQFF.

The chain employs TRBV6-5 and TRBJ2-3; no clear D gene. The CDR3 has 12 amino acids. V lost 6 bases to trimming and J lost 2 bases, with 6 bases between them. CDR1 is MNHEY, CDR2 SVGAGI, per germline. The CDR3 loop reads CASRADTDTQYF. DNA for the CDR3: TGTGCCAGCAGGGCGGACACAGATACGCAGTATTTT.

The chain uses TRBV7-3 and TRBJ2-2, with TRBD1 matching 7 bases. Germline CDR1 and CDR2: SGHTA and FQGTGA. The CDR3 loop spans 14 amino acids. Losses at the gene ends were 5 bases for V and 6 bases for J; bases not matched to a gene: 6. The CDR3 here is CASSPTGLPGELFF. In nucleotides, the CDR3 is TGTGCCAGCAGCCCGACAGGGTTGCCCGGGGAGCTGTTTTTT.

The chain has TRBV27 and TRBJ2-2, with 11 nucleotides matching TRBD1. V lost 3 bases to trimming and J lost 8 bases; unmatched junction nucleotides: 2. Germline V gene lookup returns CDR1 MNHEY and CDR2 SMNVEV (reference sequence). The CDR3 covers 14 residues. The CDR3: CASSFGTGGGELFF. The CDR3 nucleotides are TGTGCCAGCAGTTTCGGGACAGGGGGAGGGGAGCTGTTTTTT.

This clone occurred a few times. This sequence joins TRBV7-2 and TRBJ1-2; D possibly corresponds to TRBD1 (6 bases). Germline V gene lookup returns CDR1 SGHTA and CDR2 FQGNSA. V lost 1 base and J 10 bases, leaving 13 bases between the germline ends. The CDR3 sequence is 13 residues long. CDR3 nucleotide sequence: TGTGCCAGCAGCTTAGGCGGGCAGGGGTCCTACACCTTC. Translating it yields CASSLGGQGSYTF.

The rearrangement links TRBV15 to TRBJ2-7; 12 bases match TRBD2. J lost 4 bases, V lost 5 bases, and 9 bases had no gene match. This CDR3 has 16 amino acids. Germline CDR1 is LNHNV and CDR2 is YYDKDF (reference sequence). For the CDR3, the DNA is TGTGCCACCAGCGAGGGGCTAGCGGGAGGGCCATACGAGCAGTACTTC. As protein: CATSEGLAGGPYEQYF.

The rearrangement links TRBV7-9 to TRBJ2-1; 7 nucleotides match TRBD2. The ends lost 5 bases at V and 4 bases at J; junction bases unmatched: 14. Germline values: CDR1 SEHNR, CDR2 FQNEAQ (reference sequence). The CDR3 extends over 17 amino acids. The CDR3 region is CASSPRGGGSGYNEQFF. CDR3 nucleotides: TGTGCCAGCAGCCCGCGGGGTGGCGGGAGTGGATACAATGAGCAGTTCTTC.

In its sample, this clone was seen a few times. V gene TRBV27 combines with J gene TRBJ2-1, with D perhaps TRBD2 (5 bases). Trimming left V 5 bases short and J 6 bases short, with 17 bases between. This CDR3 comprises 15 residues. The germline gives CDR1 MNHEY, CDR2 SMNVEV (reference sequence). The CDR3 coding sequence is TGTGCCAGCAGTAGCGGACCTAGTTGGGGCAATGAGCAGTTCTTC. It encodes CASSSGPSWGNEQFF.

The chain combines TRBV18 with TRBJ2-5, with TRBD1 matching over 7 bases. The germline V gene encodes CDR1 KGHSH and CDR2 LQKENI. V gave up 4 bases and J gave up 3 bases; unmatched junction bases: 11. This CDR3 is 16 amino acids long. CDR3 nucleotide sequence: TGTGCCAGCTCACTGTCAGCCGGGACAGAGGAAGAGACCCAGTACTTC. This gives the protein CASSLSAGTEEETQYF. Complete variable domain (other parts from reference TRBV18 and TRBJ2-5): NAGVMQNPRHLVRRRGQEARLRCSPMKGHSHVYWYRQLPEEGLKFMVYLQKENIIDESGMPKERFSAEFPKEGPSILRIQQVVRGDSAAYFCASSLSAGTEEETQYFGPGTRLLVL.

The chain joins TRBV7-2 to TRBJ2-2; D ambiguous. This CDR3 is 16 amino acids long. The V gene's germline CDR1 is SGHTA and CDR2 FQGNSA. The V gene lost 2 bases and the J gene lost 3 bases, with 13 bases spanning the gap. CDR3 amino acids: CASSLISEIYTGELFF. The CDR3 nucleotides read TGTGCCAGCAGCTTAATCTCAGAAATCTACACCGGGGAGCTGTTTTTT. The full variable domain, in which reference TRBV7-2 and TRBJ2-2 provide the parts outside the CDR3, is GAGVSQSPSNKVTEKGKDVELRCDPISGHTALYWYRQSLGQGLEFLIYFQGNSAPDKSGLPSDRFSAERTGGSVSTLTIQRTQQEDSAVYLCASSLISEIYTGELFFGEGSRLTVL.

The rearrangement links TRBV18 to TRBJ2-7; D is uncertain. Germline CDR1 and CDR2: KGHSH and LQKENI. Trimming took off 2 bases at V and 1 base at J, with 9 bases between the two ends. This CDR3 contains 14 residues. The CDR3 nucleotides read TGTGCCAGCTCACCAAGCCCTGTATCCTACGAGCAGTACTTC. Encoded protein: CASSPSPVSYEQYF.

The chain is built from TRBV19 and TRBJ1-1, with D unclear. Germline CDR1 and CDR2: LNHDA and SQIVND (reference sequence). The ends were cut back, 6 bases at V and 7 bases at J, with 9 bases in the middle. The CDR3 has 11 amino acids. Written as DNA, the CDR3 is TGTGCCAGTAGCCTCGGGAATGAAGCTTTCTTT. Its translation is CASSLGNEAFF.

The J gene is TRBJ2-2, the V gene TRBV7-3; a possible D gene is TRBD2 (6 bases). Deletions cut 1 base from V and 0 bases from J, with 12 bases between. From germline, CDR1 is SGHTA and CDR2 FQGTGA. The CDR3 is 17 residues long. CDR3 sequence: CASSLMYGGTNTGELFF. CDR3 nucleotide sequence: TGTGCCAGCAGCTTAATGTACGGCGGGACGAACACCGGGGAGCTGTTTTTT.

This clone occurred a few times. Written as DNA, the CDR3 is TGTGCCAGTAGTATTAACAGGGGGCATGGAAACACCATATATTTT. Amino acids: CASSINRGHGNTIYF. J is TRBJ1-3 and V is TRBV19, with TRBD1 matching 9 bases. Germline CDR1 and CDR2: LNHDA and SQIVND (reference sequence). V trimming: 3 bases; J trimming: 3 bases; junction bases outside the gene matches: 3. There are 15 residues in the CDR3. Full variable domain (remainder filled in from reference TRBV19 and TRBJ1-3): DGGITQSPKYLFRKEGQNVTLSCEQNLNHDAMYWYRQDPGQGLRLIYYSQIVNDFQKGDIAEGYSVSREKKESFPLTVTSAQKNPTAFYLCASSINRGHGNTIYFGEGSWLTVV.

V gene TRBV6-1 combines with J gene TRBJ2-7; TRBD2 matches 10 bases. Germline V gene sequence: CDR1 MNHNS, CDR2 SASEGT. After removal of 10 bases from V and 2 bases from J, the junction contained 8 bases not matched to a gene. This CDR3 is 14 amino acids long. The DNA for the CDR3 is TGTGCCACCTTAGCGGGAGGCCATCCCTACGAGCAGTACTTC. Protein: CATLAGGHPYEQYF.

V usage is TRBV30 and J usage is TRBJ2-7, with D perhaps TRBD2 (6 bases). V dropped 1 base and J dropped 7 bases, with 14 bases sitting between them. CDR1 is GTSNPN, CDR2 SVGIG, per germline (reference sequence). This CDR3 comprises 13 residues. CDR3 in DNA: TGTGCCTGGAGTGAATTAGCGGTATGGGAGCAGTACTTC. It translates to CAWSELAVWEQYF.

The V call is TRBV11-2, the J call TRBJ2-2; 10 nucleotides align to TRBD1. CDR1 SGHAT and CDR2 FQNNGV come from the germline V gene. The CDR3 sequence is 17 residues long. V gave up 3 bases and J gave up 2 bases; unmatched junction bases: 6. CDR3 sequence reads: CASSFGQGVFNTGELFF. The CDR3 DNA sequence: TGTGCCAGCAGCTTCGGACAGGGGGTTTTTAACACCGGGGAGCTGTTTTTT.